The 11 T cell receptor beta chains listed next were all sequenced from one sample in a study of cytomegalovirus exposure and HLA in healthy donors. Amplification used 60 Vbeta primers and 13 Jbeta primers. Sequencing used immunoSEQ multiplex PCR; TCRdb keeps in-frame clones, though not all of them. The sample has 170,000 or so clones, around 80% seen once; the top ten hold approximately 6.5%. The sample consisted of PBMCs. Source of these receptors: a male donor in good health and CMV-seropositive.

The chain is built from TRBV11-3 and TRBJ2-7; perhaps TRBD2 as D (6 bases). The CDR3 spans 15 residues. Germline V CDR1 and CDR2: SGHNT, YENEEA. Between the trimmed V and J ends, which lost 2 bases and 0 bases, there was a span of 11 bases. The CDR3 loop reads CASSLWRDISYEQYF. CDR3 bases: TGTGCCAGCAGCTTATGGCGGGATATCTCCTACGAGCAGTACTTC. Drawing the rest from reference TRBV11-3 and TRBJ2-7, the complete variable domain is EAGVVQSPRYKIIEKKQPVAFWCNPISGHNTLYWYLQNLGQGPELLIRYENEEAVDDSQLPKDRFSAERLKGVDSTLKIQPAELGDSAVYLCASSLWRDISYEQYFGPGTRLTVT.

The chain is built from TRBV5-8 and TRBJ2-5; 9 bases are a match to TRBD2. The trim removed 4 bases at V and 3 bases at J, leaving 7 bases unmatched. Germline values: CDR1 SGHTS, CDR2 YDEGEE. The CDR3 is made up of 15 amino acids. The CDR3 DNA is TGTGCCAGCAGCCACCGGATAGCGGGAGAAGAGACCCAGTACTTC. Translation gives CASSHRIAGEETQYF. The whole variable domain, remainder taken from reference TRBV5-8 and TRBJ2-5, is EAGVTQSPTHLIKTRGQQATLRCSPISGHTSVYWYQQALGLGLQFLLWYDEGEERNRGNFPPRFSGRQFPNYSSELNVNALELEDSALYLCASSHRIAGEETQYFGPGTRLLVL.

This sequence joins TRBV2 and TRBJ2-3; no reliable D call. This CDR3 contains 14 residues. The V and J ends lost 7 bases and 0 bases respectively, with 11 bases between them. Germline V gene data show CDR1 as SNHLY and CDR2 as FYNNEI. The CDR3 is CASTMRTSTDTQYF. DNA of the CDR3: TGTGCCAGCACGATGCGCACTAGCACAGATACGCAGTATTTT.

The chain recombines TRBV5-6 with TRBJ2-1; 7 nucleotides line up with TRBD1. V trimming: 2 bases; J trimming: 8 bases; junction bases outside the gene matches: 10. Germline lookup yields CDR1 SGHDT and CDR2 YYEEEE. This CDR3 spans 15 amino acids. The CDR3 sequence is CASSFSQGPSDEQFF. For the CDR3, the DNA is TGTGCCAGCAGCTTCTCACAGGGGCCTTCGGATGAGCAGTTCTTC.

This clone turned up a few times. The V gene is TRBV12-5, the J gene TRBJ2-1; 8 bases agree with TRBD2. V lost 0 bases to trimming and J lost 3 bases; unmatched junction nucleotides: 13. This CDR3 comprises 19 residues. The germline V gene has CDR1 LGHNT and CDR2 FRNRAP. The CDR3 region is CASGLVIAGHTTGYNEQFF. The CDR3 region has the DNA TGTGCTAGTGGTTTGGTAATAGCGGGACACACCACTGGCTACAATGAGCAGTTCTTC.

CDR3: CASSVAGDSHTGELFF. DNA of the CDR3: TGTGCCAGCAGCGTAGCGGGTGACAGCCACACCGGGGAGCTGTTTTTT. This chain joins TRBV9 and TRBJ2-2; D is perhaps TRBD1 (5 bases). The CDR3 length is 16 residues. CDR1 is SGDLS and CDR2 is YYNGEE in the germline V gene. V lost 0 bases, J lost 3 bases, and 12 bases lay in between.

The gene calls are TRBV5-5 and TRBJ2-7; D unresolved. Germline assignment: CDR1 SGHKS and CDR2 YYEKEE (reference sequence). The CDR3 contains 12 residues. Trimming removed 4 bases at V and 2 bases at J, with 7 bases between. CDR3 DNA: TGTGCCAGCAGCCCGTACACCTACGAGCAGTACTTC. This translates into CASSPYTYEQYF.

The V call is TRBV19, the J call TRBJ2-1; tentative D call: TRBD1 (6 bases). V lost 2 bases, J lost 7 bases, and 6 bases lay in between. CDR3 length: 12 amino acids. The germline gives CDR1 LNHDA, CDR2 SQIVND (reference sequence). The DNA of the CDR3 is TGTGCCAGTAGTATACAGGGGAATGAGCAGTTCTTC. Its protein product is CASSIQGNEQFF.

The rearrangement uses TRBV28 and TRBJ2-5, with TRBD1 matching 7 bases. This CDR3 contains 17 residues. The V gene's germline CDR1 is MDHEN and CDR2 SYDVKM. V lost 6 bases, J lost 5 bases, and 18 bases stayed unmatched. The CDR3 DNA follows: TGTGCCAGCAGCGGCCGAGGGGCGTTTAGGGGGCATGAGACCCAGTACTTC. Encoded protein: CASSGRGAFRGHETQYF.

The genes are TRBV10-1 and TRBJ1-2, with D possibly being TRBD1 (5 bases). Germline CDR1 is WNHNN and CDR2 is SYGVQD (reference sequence). The CDR3 has 14 amino acids. V was pared by 3 bases and J by 6 bases, with 14 bases between. The CDR3 DNA reads as TGCGCCAGCAGTGAAGACAGAACGCCAGATGGCTACACCTTC. Encoded protein: CASSEDRTPDGYTF.

The rearrangement uses TRBV11-3 and TRBJ2-7, with TRBD1 as a possible D gene (5 bases). Per germline, CDR1 SGHNT and CDR2 YENEEA. Trimming took 4 bases from V and 3 from J, leaving 13 bases between them. The CDR3 covers 14 residues. The chain's CDR3 is CASSYAAGFYEQYF. The CDR3, as DNA: TGTGCCAGCAGCTACGCGGCAGGGTTCTACGAGCAGTACTTC.